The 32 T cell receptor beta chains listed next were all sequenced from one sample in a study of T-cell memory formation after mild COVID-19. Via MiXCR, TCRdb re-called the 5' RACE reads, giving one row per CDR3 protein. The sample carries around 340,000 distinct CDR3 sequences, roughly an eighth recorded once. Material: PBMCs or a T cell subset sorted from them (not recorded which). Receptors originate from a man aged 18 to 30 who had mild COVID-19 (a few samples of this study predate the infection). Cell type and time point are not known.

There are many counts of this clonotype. CDR3 DNA sequence: TGCAGCGTTCGGCGACTAGCGGCCGGGGAGCTGTTTTTT. It codes for CSVRRLAAGELFF. The rearrangement joins TRBV29-1 to TRBJ2-2, with 9 bases identical to TRBD2. The CDR3 totals 13 residues. Germline V gene sequence: CDR1 SQVTM, CDR2 ANQGSEA. J was trimmed by 6 bases and V by 5 bases; bases with no gene match: 4.

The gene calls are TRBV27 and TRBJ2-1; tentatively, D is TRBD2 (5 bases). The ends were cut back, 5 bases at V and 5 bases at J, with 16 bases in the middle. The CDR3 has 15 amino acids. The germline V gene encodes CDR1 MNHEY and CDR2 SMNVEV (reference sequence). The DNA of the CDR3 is TGTGCCAGCAGTCCCCGAGCTAGCAGAGACAATGAGCAGTTCTTC. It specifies CASSPRASRDNEQFF.

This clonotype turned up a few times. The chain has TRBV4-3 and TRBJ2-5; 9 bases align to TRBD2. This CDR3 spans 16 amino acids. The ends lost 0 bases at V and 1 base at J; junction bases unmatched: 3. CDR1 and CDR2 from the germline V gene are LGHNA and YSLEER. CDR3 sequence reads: CASSQDGTSLQETQYF. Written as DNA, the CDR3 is TGCGCCAGCAGCCAAGATGGGACTAGCCTCCAAGAGACCCAGTACTTC.

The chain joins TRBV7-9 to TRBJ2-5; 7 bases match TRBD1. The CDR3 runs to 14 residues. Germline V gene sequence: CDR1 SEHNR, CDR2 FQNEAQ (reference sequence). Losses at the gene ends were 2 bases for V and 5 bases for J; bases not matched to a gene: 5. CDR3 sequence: CASSLLQGMETQYF. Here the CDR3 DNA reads TGTGCCAGCAGCTTACTACAGGGGATGGAGACCCAGTACTTC.

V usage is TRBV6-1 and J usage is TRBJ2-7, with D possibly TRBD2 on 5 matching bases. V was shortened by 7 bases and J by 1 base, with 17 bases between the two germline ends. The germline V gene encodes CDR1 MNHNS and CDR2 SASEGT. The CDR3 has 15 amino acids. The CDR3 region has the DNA TGTGCCAGCACGCCGGGGTGGGGATCGTCCTACGAGCAGTACGTC. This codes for CASTPGWGSSYEQYV.

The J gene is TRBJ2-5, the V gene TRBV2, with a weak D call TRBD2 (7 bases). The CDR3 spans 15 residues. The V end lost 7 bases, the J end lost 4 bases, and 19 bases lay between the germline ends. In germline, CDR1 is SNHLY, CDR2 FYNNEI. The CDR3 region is CASNNRGGRGETQYF. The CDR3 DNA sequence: TGTGCCAGCAATAATCGCGGGGGCCGAGGAGAGACCCAGTACTTC.

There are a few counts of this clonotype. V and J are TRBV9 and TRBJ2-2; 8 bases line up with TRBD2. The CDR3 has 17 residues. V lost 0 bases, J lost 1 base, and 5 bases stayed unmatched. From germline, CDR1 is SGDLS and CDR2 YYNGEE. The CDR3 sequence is CASSVEGLAGNTGELFF. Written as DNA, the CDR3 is TGTGCCAGCAGCGTAGAAGGGCTAGCGGGGAACACCGGGGAGCTGTTTTTT.

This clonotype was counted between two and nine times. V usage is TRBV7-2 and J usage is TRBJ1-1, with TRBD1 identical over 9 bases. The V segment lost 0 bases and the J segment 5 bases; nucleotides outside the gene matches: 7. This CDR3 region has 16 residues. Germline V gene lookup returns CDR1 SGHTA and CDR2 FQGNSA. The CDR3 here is CASSLAPAGQGTEAFF. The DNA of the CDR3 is TGTGCCAGCAGCTTAGCGCCGGCGGGACAGGGAACTGAAGCTTTCTTT.

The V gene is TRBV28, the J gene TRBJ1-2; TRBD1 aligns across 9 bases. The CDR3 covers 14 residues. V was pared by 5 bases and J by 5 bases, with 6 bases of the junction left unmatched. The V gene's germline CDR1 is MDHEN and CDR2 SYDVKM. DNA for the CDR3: TGTGCCAGCAGTACTCAGACAGGGGGGTATGGCTACACCTTC. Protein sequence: CASSTQTGGYGYTF.

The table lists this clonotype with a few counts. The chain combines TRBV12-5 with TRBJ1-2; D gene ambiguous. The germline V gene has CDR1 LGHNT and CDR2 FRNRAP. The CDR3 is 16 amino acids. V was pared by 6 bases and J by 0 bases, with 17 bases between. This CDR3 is CASGPTDPPANYGYTF. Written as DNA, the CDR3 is TGTGCTAGTGGCCCGACGGATCCCCCAGCTAACTATGGCTACACCTTC.

CDR3 region: CASRGKPLNTETQYF. As DNA, the CDR3 is TGTGCCAGCAGAGGGAAACCCTTGAACACGGAGACCCAGTACTTC. This chain uses TRBV11-2 with TRBJ2-5; D is uncertain. CDR3 length: 15 amino acids. Between the trimmed V and J ends, which lost 6 bases and 5 bases, there was a span of 19 bases. Germline CDR1 and CDR2: SGHAT and FQNNGV.

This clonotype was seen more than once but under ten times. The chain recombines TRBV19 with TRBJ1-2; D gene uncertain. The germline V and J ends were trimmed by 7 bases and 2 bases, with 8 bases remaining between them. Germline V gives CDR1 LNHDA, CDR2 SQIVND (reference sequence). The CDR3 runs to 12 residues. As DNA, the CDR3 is TGTGCCAGTATCACAGAGAACTATGGCTACACCTTC. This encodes CASITENYGYTF.

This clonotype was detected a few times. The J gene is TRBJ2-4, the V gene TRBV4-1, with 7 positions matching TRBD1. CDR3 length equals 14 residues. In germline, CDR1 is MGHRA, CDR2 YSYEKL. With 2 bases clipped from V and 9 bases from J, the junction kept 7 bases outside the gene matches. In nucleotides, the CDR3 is TGCGCCAGCAGCCAAATTGGACAGGACTCCATTCAGTACTTC. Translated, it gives CASSQIGQDSIQYF.

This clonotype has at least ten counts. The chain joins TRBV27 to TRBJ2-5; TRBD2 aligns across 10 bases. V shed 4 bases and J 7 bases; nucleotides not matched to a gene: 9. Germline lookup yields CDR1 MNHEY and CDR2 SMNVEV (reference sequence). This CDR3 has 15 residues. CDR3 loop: CASSSSGGGLGTQYF. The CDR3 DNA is TGTGCCAGCAGTTCCAGCGGGGGGGGCCTTGGGACCCAGTACTTC.

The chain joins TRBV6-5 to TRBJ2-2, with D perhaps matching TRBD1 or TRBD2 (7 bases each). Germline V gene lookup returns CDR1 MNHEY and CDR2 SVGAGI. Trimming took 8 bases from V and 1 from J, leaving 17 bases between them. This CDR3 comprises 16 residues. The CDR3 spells CASWEGAGKNTGELFF. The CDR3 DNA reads TGTGCCAGCTGGGAGGGGGCAGGTAAGAACACCGGGGAGCTGTTTTTT.

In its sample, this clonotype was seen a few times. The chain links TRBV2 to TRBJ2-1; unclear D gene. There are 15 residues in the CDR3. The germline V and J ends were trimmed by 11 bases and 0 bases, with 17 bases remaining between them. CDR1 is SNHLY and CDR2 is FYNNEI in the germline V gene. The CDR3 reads CAGLSTPSSYNEQFF. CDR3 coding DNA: TGTGCCGGTCTATCGACTCCTAGCTCCTACAATGAGCAGTTCTTC.

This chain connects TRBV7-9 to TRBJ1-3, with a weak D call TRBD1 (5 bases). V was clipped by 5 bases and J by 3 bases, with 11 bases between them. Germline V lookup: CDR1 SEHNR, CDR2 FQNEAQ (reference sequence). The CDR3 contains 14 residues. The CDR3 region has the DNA TGTGCCAGCAGCCTCCGCCAGGGTGGAAACACCATATATTTT. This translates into CASSLRQGGNTIYF.

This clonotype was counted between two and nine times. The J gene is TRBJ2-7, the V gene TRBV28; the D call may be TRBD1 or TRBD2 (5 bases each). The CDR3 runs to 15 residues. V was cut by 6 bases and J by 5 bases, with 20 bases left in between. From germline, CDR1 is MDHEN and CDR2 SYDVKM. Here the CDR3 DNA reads TGTGCCAGCAGCCCGGGGAACAGGTTTAGCCACGAGCAGTACGTC. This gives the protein CASSPGNRFSHEQYV.

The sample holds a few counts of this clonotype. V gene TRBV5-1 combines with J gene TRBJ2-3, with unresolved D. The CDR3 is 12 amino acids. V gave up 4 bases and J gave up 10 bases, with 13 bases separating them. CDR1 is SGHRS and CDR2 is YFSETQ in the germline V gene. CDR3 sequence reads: CASSRRLGAQYF. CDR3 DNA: TGCGCCAGCAGCCGGCGGCTCGGCGCGCAGTATTTT. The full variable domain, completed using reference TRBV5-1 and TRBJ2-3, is KAGVTQTPRYLIKTRGQQVTLSCSPISGHRSVSWYQQTPGQGLQFLFEYFSETQRNKGNFPGRFSGRQFSNSRSEMNVSTLELGDSALYLCASSRRLGAQYFGPGTRLTVL.

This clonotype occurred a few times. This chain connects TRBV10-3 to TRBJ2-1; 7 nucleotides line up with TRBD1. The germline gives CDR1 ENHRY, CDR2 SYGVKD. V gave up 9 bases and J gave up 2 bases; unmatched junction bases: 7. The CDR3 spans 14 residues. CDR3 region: CAITTGDAYNEQFF. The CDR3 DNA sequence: TGTGCCATAACAACAGGGGACGCCTACAATGAGCAGTTCTTC.

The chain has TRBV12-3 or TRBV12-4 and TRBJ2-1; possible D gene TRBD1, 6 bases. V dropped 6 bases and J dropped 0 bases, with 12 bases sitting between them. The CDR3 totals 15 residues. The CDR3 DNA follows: TGTGCCAGCAGCCCAGGGGTGATCTCCTACAATGAGCAGTTCTTC. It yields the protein CASSPGVISYNEQFF.

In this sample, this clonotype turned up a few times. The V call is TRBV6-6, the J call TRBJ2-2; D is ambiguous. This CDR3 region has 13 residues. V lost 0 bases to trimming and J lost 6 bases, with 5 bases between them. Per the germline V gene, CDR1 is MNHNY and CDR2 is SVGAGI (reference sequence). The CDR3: CASSYSVAGELFF. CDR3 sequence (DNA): TGTGCCAGCAGTTACTCGGTCGCCGGGGAGCTGTTTTTT.

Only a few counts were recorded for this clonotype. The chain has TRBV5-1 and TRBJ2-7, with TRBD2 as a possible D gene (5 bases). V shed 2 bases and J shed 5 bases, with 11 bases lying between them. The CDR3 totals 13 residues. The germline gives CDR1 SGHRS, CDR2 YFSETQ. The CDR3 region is CASSFEGEDEQYF. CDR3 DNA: TGCGCCAGCAGCTTTGAGGGTGAGGACGAGCAGTACTTC.

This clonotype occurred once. The CDR3 region has the DNA TGTGCCAGCAGTTTGTCGGGGGGAGTTTATACTGAAGCTTTCTTT. Translating gives CASSLSGGVYTEAFF. The chain has TRBV27 and TRBJ1-1; possibly TRBD1 for D (5 bases). V gave up 3 bases and J gave up 5 bases, with 16 bases separating them. The CDR3 loop spans 15 amino acids. Per germline, CDR1 MNHEY and CDR2 SMNVEV (reference sequence).

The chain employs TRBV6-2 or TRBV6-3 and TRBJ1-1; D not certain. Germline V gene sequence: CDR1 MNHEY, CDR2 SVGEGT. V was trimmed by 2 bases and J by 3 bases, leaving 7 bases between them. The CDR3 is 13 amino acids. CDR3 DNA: TGTGCCAGCAGTTACCGGGCAGACACTGAAGCTTTCTTT. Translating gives CASSYRADTEAFF.

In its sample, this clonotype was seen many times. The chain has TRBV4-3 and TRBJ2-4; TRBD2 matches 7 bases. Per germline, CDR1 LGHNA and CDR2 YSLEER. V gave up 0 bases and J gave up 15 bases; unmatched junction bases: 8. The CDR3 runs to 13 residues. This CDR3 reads CASSQEKAGRRYF. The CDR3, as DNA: TGCGCCAGCAGCCAAGAAAAAGCGGGGAGGCGGTACTTC.

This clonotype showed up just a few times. CDR3 amino acids: CSARVDVRQPQHF. Written as DNA, the CDR3 is TGCAGTGCTAGAGTGGACGTCCGTCAGCCCCAGCATTTT. The V gene is TRBV20-1, the J gene TRBJ1-5, with D unresolved. The CDR3 runs to 13 residues. Trimming removed 1 base from V and 6 bases from J, with 10 bases in between. The germline CDR1 and CDR2 sequences are DFQATT and SNEGSKA (reference sequence).

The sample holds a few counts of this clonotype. This CDR3 is CASSSGLAPPYNEQFF. CDR3 DNA sequence: TGTGCCAGCAGCTCTGGACTAGCTCCCCCCTACAATGAGCAGTTCTTC. The chain links TRBV12-3 or TRBV12-4 to TRBJ2-1; 8 bases align to TRBD2. This CDR3 spans 16 amino acids. The trim removed 6 bases at V and 2 bases at J, leaving 9 bases unmatched.

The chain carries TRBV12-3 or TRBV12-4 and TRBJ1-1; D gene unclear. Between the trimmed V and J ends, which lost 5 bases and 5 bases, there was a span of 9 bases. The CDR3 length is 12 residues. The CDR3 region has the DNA TGTGCCAGCAGTCGAGCGTGGACTGAAGCTTTCTTT. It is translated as CASSRAWTEAFF.

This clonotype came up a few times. CDR3 nucleotides: TGTGCCAGCAGATCGGGGGGGACCGACTCTGGGGCCAACGTCCTGACTTTC. The encoded protein is CASRSGGTDSGANVLTF. The chain is built from TRBV7-8 and TRBJ2-6, with 8 bases lining up with TRBD2. The CDR3 contains 17 residues. In germline, CDR1 is SGHVS, CDR2 FQNEAQ. The trim removed 6 bases at V and 0 bases at J, leaving 7 bases unmatched.

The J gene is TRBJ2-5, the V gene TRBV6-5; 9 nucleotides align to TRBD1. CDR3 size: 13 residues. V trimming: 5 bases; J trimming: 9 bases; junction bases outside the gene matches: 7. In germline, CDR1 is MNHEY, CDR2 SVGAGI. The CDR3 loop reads CASSADRGRAQYF. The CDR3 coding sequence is TGTGCCAGCAGTGCGGACAGGGGAAGGGCCCAGTACTTC.

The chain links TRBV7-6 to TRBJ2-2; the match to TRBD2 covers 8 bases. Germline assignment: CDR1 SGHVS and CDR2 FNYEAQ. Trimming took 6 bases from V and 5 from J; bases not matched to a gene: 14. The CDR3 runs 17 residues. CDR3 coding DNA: TGTGCCAGCAGTTACGTGTCGGGGGGGCGCGGAACCGGGGAGCTGTTTTTT. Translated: CASSYVSGGRGTGELFF.